The rows below give T cell receptor beta chains drawn from one sample of a study of technical replicates of blood from a handful of donors. Here immunoSEQ multiplex PCR was the method, and the copy in TCRdb shows in-frame clones only, minus some. The sample lists tens of thousands of clones; roughly 94% were seen once. Sample: T cells isolated from PBMCs. The origin of the receptors is a human donor in good health. Both conserved end residues are part of each CDR3. D genes are given only for firm matches. Only part of the rows carry a size: once, few, many, or a class if the clone is expanded.

D	size	V	J	length	DNA	CDR3
NA	NA	TRBV5-1	TRBJ2-5	16	TGCGCCAGCAGCGCCGCTTTTTTGCTAGACCAAGAGACCCAGTACTTC	CASSAAFLLDQETQYF
NA	NA	TRBV11-3	TRBJ1-1	12	TGTGCCAGCAGCTCCCAGAACACTGAAGCTTTCTTT	CASSSQNTEAFF
TRBD1	NA	TRBV30	TRBJ1-1	15	TGTGCCTGGAATGGACAGGGTAGGGTGAACACTGAAGCTTTCTTT	CAWNGQGRVNTEAFF
NA	NA	TRBV7-9	TRBJ2-2	15	TGTGCCACCGAACCCCCAGGGACATCCAACGGGGAGCTGTTTTTT	CATEPPGTSNGELFF
TRBD1	NA	TRBV6-5	TRBJ1-5	15	TGTGCCAGCAGGATGGGACAGTTTAGCAATCAGCCCCAGCATTTT	CASRMGQFSNQPQHF
TRBD2	NA	TRBV7-9	TRBJ2-1	16	TGTGCCAGCAGCTTTGCGCCCTGGACTAGCGCCAATGAGCAGTTCTTC	CASSFAPWTSANEQFF
NA	NA	TRBV6-5	TRBJ1-1	13	TGTGCCAGCAGTCCCGACACCTACACTGAAGCTTTCTTT	CASSPDTYTEAFF
TRBD1	NA	TRBV5-4	TRBJ2-5	14	TGTGCCAGCAGCTCCCAGGGGGTTCGAGAGACCCAGTACTTC	CASSSQGVRETQYF
NA	once	TRBV5-1	TRBJ2-7	15	TGCGCCAGCAGCCAGGACAGGGAGGGTCGCTACGAGCAGTACTTC	CASSQDREGRYEQYF
NA	NA	TRBV7-7	TRBJ1-5	19	TGTGCTAGCAACGAATGGGGACTTCTTTCAGGTGATCGCAATCAGCCCCAGCATTTT	CASNEWGLLSGDRNQPQHF
TRBD2	NA	TRBV9	TRBJ2-3	17	TGTGCCAGCAGCTCCGGGGGGTCACGATTTAGCACAGATACGCAGTATTTT	CASSSGGSRFSTDTQYF
NA	NA	TRBV6-5	TRBJ2-1	11	TGTGCCAGCAGTACCGGGACAGAGCAGTTCTTC	CASSTGTEQFF
NA	once	TRBV5-6	TRBJ1-4	15	TGTGCCAGCAGCTTGGGCGGAGCAACTAATGAAAAACTGTTTTTT	CASSLGGATNEKLFF
NA	NA	TRBV19	TRBJ1-2	15	TGTGCCAGTAGTCGGCCGCCGACAGGCCCCTATGGCTACACCTTC	CASSRPPTGPYGYTF
TRBD1	NA	TRBV14	TRBJ1-6	18	TGTGCCAGCAGCCGAACAGGGGACCTTAGCTCCTATAATTCACCCCTCCACTTT	CASSRTGDLSSYNSPLHF
NA	NA	TRBV28	TRBJ1-1	12	TGTGCCAGCAGTTTAACGTGGTCGGGAGCTTTCTTT	CASSLTWSGAFF